This TCR beta chain stems from a study of a mutant IDH1 vaccine in newly diagnosed glioma. About the study: Either 4-6 weeks after radiotherapy alone or alongside temozolomide, vaccination was begun. Patients previously underwent radiotherapy, temozolomide, or both, and most underwent both.

Indicated time point: week 47, end of study. Every vaccination contained 300 ug of the mutant IDH1 20-mer peptide and was paired with topical imiquimod. Donor tumors were new WHO grade 3 or 4 IDH1-mutant, ATRX-lost astrocytomas. Broader study findings: Pseudoprogression seemed unlinked to shifts in top peripheral T cell clonotypes.

Sequencing was performed with immunoSEQ multiplex PCR; in TCRdb, only in-frame clones are kept and a portion is missing. The table records about 50,000 clones, approximately 88% of them present only once. As concerns this clone: Its matching antigen is unknown.

The sample was PBMCs, taken from a glioma patient whose treatment included an IDH1 peptide vaccine. The receptor comes from a woman aged 25-40 years with glioma. Some clones in this sample may be carry-over from other donors' samples.

The CDR3 region has the DNA TGTGCCTGGAGTCCCCGGCCGGATGGCAATGAGCAGTTCTTC. Translated: CAWSPRPDGNEQFF. This chain connects TRBV30 to TRBJ2-1; D is uncertain. The V end was cut by 2 bases, the J end by 6 bases, with 14 bases between. The length of the CDR3 is 14 residues. The germline CDR1 and CDR2 sequences are GTSNPN and SVGIG (reference sequence). The whole variable domain, filled in from reference TRBV30 and TRBJ2-1, reads SQTIHQWPATLVQPVGSPLSLECTVEGTSNPNLYWYRQAAGRGLQLLFYSVGIGQISSEVPQNLSASRPQDRQFILSSKKLLLSDSGFYLCAWSPRPDGNEQFFGPGTRLTVL.